The present T cell receptor (beta chain) was sequenced within a study of blood T cells in healthy people across ages. Through a sample-barcoded 5' primer and a J-beta primer mix, a second PCR was run for about 7 to 12 cycles. In TCRdb, the 5' RACE reads were re-called with MiXCR into one record per CDR3 protein. The sample carries 650,000 to 900,000 distinct CDR3 sequences, approximately 59% recorded once. This CDR3 region has 17 residues. Trimming at V came to 3 bases and at J to 4 bases, leaving 9 bases not matched to a gene. The sequence was collected from a man in his thirties or forties in good health. The specimen was blood. The V call is TRBV12-3 or TRBV12-4, the J call TRBJ2-6; TRBD2 matches 7 bases. In nucleotides, the CDR3 is TGTGCCAGCAGTTTGGGCCGGGGAGGGTCAGGGGCCAACGTCCTGACTTTC. It is translated as CASSLGRGGSGANVLTF.